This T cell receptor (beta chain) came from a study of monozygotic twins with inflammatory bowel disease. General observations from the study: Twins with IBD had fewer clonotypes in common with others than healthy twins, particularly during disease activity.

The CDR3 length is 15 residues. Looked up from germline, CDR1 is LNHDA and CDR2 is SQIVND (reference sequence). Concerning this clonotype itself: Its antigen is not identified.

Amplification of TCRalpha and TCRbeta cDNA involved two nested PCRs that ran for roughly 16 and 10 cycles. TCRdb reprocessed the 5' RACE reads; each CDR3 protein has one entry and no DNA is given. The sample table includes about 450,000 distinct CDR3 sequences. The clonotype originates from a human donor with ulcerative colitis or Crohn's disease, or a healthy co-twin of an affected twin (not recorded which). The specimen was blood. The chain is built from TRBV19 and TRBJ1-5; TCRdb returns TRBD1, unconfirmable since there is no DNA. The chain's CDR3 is CASSIKWGQRQPQHF. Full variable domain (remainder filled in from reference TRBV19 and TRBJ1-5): DGGITQSPKYLFRKEGQNVTLSCEQNLNHDAMYWYRQDPGQGLRLIYYSQIVNDFQKGDIAEGYSVSREKKESFPLTVTSAQKNPTAFYLCASSIKWGQRQPQHFGDGTRLSIL.